A selection of T cell receptor beta chains follows, all from one sample in a study of vaccination and CD4 T cells after COVID-19. The antigens of these receptors remain unknown. TCRdb called the PCR reads again in MiXCR, with one record for every CDR3 protein. The sample shows roughly 23,000 distinct CDR3 sequences, 35% to 45% of them seen only once. Source: CD4+ T cells from blood, cultured in vitro, taken about 7 months after SARS-CoV-2 vaccination. The receptors originated from a human donor who had recovered from COVID-19. Both conserved end residues are part of each CDR3. A D gene is named only where the DNA matches it firmly. Rows give clone size only sometimes, using once, few, many, or a class for an expanded clone.

medium-sized	TRBJ2-3	.	TRBV6-1	TGTGCCAGCAGAACGAGGAGTACGCAGTATTTT	CASRTRSTQYF
.	TRBJ2-1	.	TRBV20-1	TGCAGTGCTAGAGTCCCGCGGGGCTACAATGAGCAGTTCTTC	CSARVPRGYNEQFF
few	TRBJ1-1	.	TRBV20-1	TGCAGTGCTATTTTCGGCCTCGAAGCTTTCTTT	CSAIFGLEAFF
.	TRBJ1-2	.	TRBV6-1	TGTGCCAGCAGACCCCTGGATGGGGACGGCTACACCTTC	CASRPLDGDGYTF
few	TRBJ1-1	.	TRBV20-1	TGCAGTGCTAGAGATTTAGGGGACACTGAAGCTTTCTTT	CSARDLGDTEAFF
few	TRBJ2-3	.	TRBV19	TGTGCCAGTAGTAGGGGAGACACCACAGATACGCAGTATTTT	CASSRGDTTDTQYF
few	TRBJ2-3	.	TRBV7-2	TGTGCCAGCAGCTTAGTGCTAAGCCCAGATACGCAGTATTTT	CASSLVLSPDTQYF
.	TRBJ2-7	TRBD1	TRBV5-4	TGTGCCAGCAGCTTGGGGGTAAACCGGGACAGGGCGGTCGAGCAGTACTTC	CASSLGVNRDRAVEQYF
.	TRBJ1-2	.	TRBV6-1	TGTGCCAGCAGTGAACGGCAGGGAGACTATGGCTACACCTTC	CASSERQGDYGYTF
.	TRBJ1-1	TRBD1	TRBV7-8	TGTGCCAGCAGCCCCCAGGGGGACACTGAAGCTTTCTTT	CASSPQGDTEAFF
.	TRBJ1-1	TRBD1	TRBV10-3	TGTGCCATCAAAGAGGACAGGGATACTGAAGCTTTCTTT	CAIKEDRDTEAFF
.	TRBJ2-1	TRBD1	TRBV6-4	TGTGCCAGCAGTGACTCGACAGGGCACAATGAGCAGTTCTTC	CASSDSTGHNEQFF
.	TRBJ1-2	.	TRBV29-1	TGCAGCGTTGACGGGGGAGGATGGGGTGGCTACACCTTC	CSVDGGGWGGYTF
.	TRBJ1-2	.	TRBV28	TGTGCCAGCAGTTTCGGTGGGGACGGCTACACCTTC	CASSFGGDGYTF
.	TRBJ1-5	.	TRBV7-2	TGTGCCAGCAGCGCAAGCGTGGAGGGCTATCAGCCCCAGCATTTT	CASSASVEGYQPQHF
few	TRBJ2-7	.	TRBV19	TGTGCCAGTAGTAGACTGGGGGGTCAAACCTACGAGCAGTACTTC	CASSRLGGQTYEQYF
.	TRBJ1-5	.	TRBV28	TGTGCCAGCAGTGGACTTACAAGCAATCAGCCCCAGCATTTT	CASSGLTSNQPQHF
.	TRBJ2-7	.	TRBV10-2	TGCGCCAGCAGCCACATCGGCCGAGAGCAGTACTTC	CASSHIGREQYF
few	TRBJ2-7	.	TRBV20-1	TGCAGTGCTAGGCGGCAGGTAGTTGACGAGCAGTACTTC	CSARRQVVDEQYF
.	TRBJ1-2	.	TRBV7-2	TGTGCCAGCAGCTTGGGCGTCAGGGACGGCTACACCTTC	CASSLGVRDGYTF
few	TRBJ2-1	TRBD2	TRBV28	TGTGCCAGCAGTTTCGGCGGGAGGGCCTACAATGAGCAGTTCTTC	CASSFGGRAYNEQFF
.	TRBJ1-1	.	TRBV2	TGTGCCAACGCAGTAGATTTGAACACTGAAGCTTTCTTT	CANAVDLNTEAFF
.	TRBJ2-2	.	TRBV20-1	TGCAGTGCAACCGGGACCGACTACACCGGGGAGCTGTTTTTT	CSATGTDYTGELFF
few	TRBJ1-6	TRBD1	TRBV7-6	TGTGCCAGCAGCTTGGGGACAGGGGGCTCACCCCTCCACTTT	CASSLGTGGSPLHF
.	TRBJ2-7	.	TRBV28	TGTGCCAGCAGTTCCACCCGGCTAGGTTCCTACGAGCAGTACTTC	CASSSTRLGSYEQYF
.	TRBJ2-5	.	TRBV28	TGTGCCAGCAGTTTACCCAGGGGGGTGCGGGAGACCCAGTACTTC	CASSLPRGVRETQYF
.	TRBJ2-5	TRBD2	TRBV6-5	TGTGCCAGCAGTTATGGGACTAGCGGAGAGACCCAGTACTTC	CASSYGTSGETQYF
.	TRBJ2-1	.	TRBV20-1	TGCAGTGCAAGAACCGTTCAAGCTCCCTACAATGAGCAGTTCTTC	CSARTVQAPYNEQFF
large	TRBJ2-1	.	TRBV7-9	TGTGCCAGCAGCTTAGGGGACCCTGGCTACAATGAGCAGTTCTTC	CASSLGDPGYNEQFF
.	TRBJ2-5	.	TRBV4-2	TGTGCCAGCAGCCAAGTATGGAACTGGGGGGTTCAAGAGACCCAGTACTTC	CASSQVWNWGVQETQYF
few	TRBJ2-5	.	TRBV20-1	TGCAGTGCTGGACGCCAACAGGGCCCCCGGGAGACCCAGTACTTC	CSAGRQQGPRETQYF
medium-sized	TRBJ1-1	.	TRBV19	TGTGCCAGTAGTATAGACCGAGGGGGGGCGATCCGCACTGAAGCTTTCTTT	CASSIDRGGAIRTEAFF
.	TRBJ2-7	TRBD2	TRBV20-1	TGCAGTGCTAGAAAAAGGACTAGCGGGACGGGCGAGCAGTACTTC	CSARKRTSGTGEQYF
.	TRBJ1-5	.	TRBV19	TGTGCCAGTAGCGTAGACAGCTCTGGTCAGCCCCAGCATTTT	CASSVDSSGQPQHF
.	TRBJ2-7	.	TRBV15	TGTGCCACCAGCATAAACCGGGGCGCCTCTGGCTACGAGCAGTACTTC	CATSINRGASGYEQYF
.	TRBJ1-5	.	TRBV28	TGTGCCAGCAGTCCGATCAGGGATTTCCAGCCCCAGCATTTT	CASSPIRDFQPQHF
.	TRBJ2-1	TRBD2	TRBV7-6	TGTGCCAGCAGCCTCGGGACTAACAAAAACAATGAGCAGTTCTTC	CASSLGTNKNNEQFF
.	TRBJ1-2	.	TRBV20-1	TGCAGTGCTAGGGCCAGGGAGAACTATGGCTACACCTTC	CSARARENYGYTF
few	TRBJ2-7	.	TRBV7-2	TGTGCCAGCAGCTTAGAATTCCGGGGTCGGGAGCAGTACTTC	CASSLEFRGREQYF
.	TRBJ1-1	TRBD1	TRBV5-1	TGCGCCAGCAGCCTGGAACAGGGGGACACTGAAGCTTTCTTT	CASSLEQGDTEAFF
.	TRBJ1-1	.	TRBV6-1	TGTGCCAGCCTGGACAGACAGTACACTGAAGCTTTCTTT	CASLDRQYTEAFF
.	TRBJ1-5	.	TRBV20-1	TGCAGTGCTAGTGTCGGGGGGCTGGGTCAGCCCCAGCATTTT	CSASVGGLGQPQHF
.	TRBJ1-5	.	TRBV7-9	TGTGCCAGCAGTTCGGGGGGTAGCAATCAGCCCCAGCATTTT	CASSSGGSNQPQHF
.	TRBJ2-1	TRBD2	TRBV19	TGTGCTAGTAGGGCGGGAGAGTATAGTGAGCAGTTCTTC	CASRAGEYSEQFF
.	TRBJ2-5	.	TRBV7-2	TGTGCCAGCAGCTTAGGCCTGACTCAGCAAGAGACCCAGTACTTC	CASSLGLTQQETQYF
few	TRBJ2-3	TRBD2	TRBV7-2	TGTGCCAGCAGCCGTCTAGCGGGAGGGAGTACAGATACGCAGTATTTT	CASSRLAGGSTDTQYF
.	TRBJ1-2	.	TRBV10-3	TGTGCCATCAGTGAGTCGTTAGACTATGGCTACACCTTC	CAISESLDYGYTF
.	TRBJ2-3	TRBD2	TRBV28	TGTGCCAGCAGTTTTAAGGCTAGCGGGAGGGGGATTACAGATACGCAGTATTTT	CASSFKASGRGITDTQYF